The source of this T cell receptor beta chain is a study of T cells in Graves' hyperthyroidism and ophthalmopathy. Study-wide background: Peripheral blood was collected at initial diagnosis, before any treatment.

The ends lost 3 bases at V and 4 bases at J; junction bases unmatched: 9. This CDR3 contains 17 residues. CDR1 is LNHDA, CDR2 SQIVND, per germline (reference sequence). RNA transcripts provided the source from which TCR beta CDR3 regions were amplified. HTBI primers were employed in a first-round RT-PCR of the TCR CDR3. Each CDR3 protein gets one entry after TCRdb re-called the multiplex PCR reads with MiXCR. The repertoire holds about 840,000 distinct CDR3 sequences, with around 39% as singletons. The TCR sequence derives from a man between 18 and 35 years old with Graves' hyperthyroidism. Sequencing input: blood. The chain uses TRBV19 and TRBJ1-6; TRBD1 matches 7 bases. The CDR3: CASSISGTAHYNSPLHF. Written as DNA, the CDR3 is TGTGCCAGTAGTATCTCTGGGACAGCACATTATAATTCACCCCTCCACTTT. The full variable domain, completed using reference TRBV19 and TRBJ1-6, is DGGITQSPKYLFRKEGQNVTLSCEQNLNHDAMYWYRQDPGQGLRLIYYSQIVNDFQKGDIAEGYSVSREKKESFPLTVTSAQKNPTAFYLCASSISGTAHYNSPLHFGNGTRLTVT.